Listed below are T cell receptor beta chains from one sample, sequenced in a study of T cell repertoires in cytomegalovirus infection. In TCRdb, the reads were re-called with MiXCR into one record per CDR3 protein. Of roughly 100,000 distinct CDR3 sequences in the sample, more than 15% were seen once. Sequenced input: PBMCs. The receptors come from a human donor in good health (CMV status not recorded). Some clones in this sample may be carry-over from other donors' samples. The CDR3 runs from the conserved cysteine through the conserved F or W. A D gene is named only where the DNA matches it firmly. Rows give clone size only sometimes, using once, few, many, or a class for an expanded clone.

CASIRDLWHNEQFF	TGTGCCAGCATCCGGGACCTCTGGCACAATGAGCAGTTCTTC	few	TRBJ2-1	NA	TRBV12-3/TRBV12-4
CATSDFGAWEQFF	TGTGCCACCAGTGATTTCGGAGCATGGGAGCAGTTCTTC	NA	TRBJ2-1	NA	TRBV24-1
CASSLRQDYQETQYF	TGTGCCAGCAGCTTACGTCAGGATTACCAAGAGACCCAGTACTTC	many	TRBJ2-5	NA	TRBV7-2
CASSSSGIQETQYF	TGTGCCAGCAGCTCATCGGGGATTCAAGAGACCCAGTACTTC	many	TRBJ2-5	NA	TRBV7-2
CSAEGLRGGRNYEQFF	TGCAGCGCTGAGGGTTTGCGGGGGGGCCGAAATTATGAGCAGTTCTTC	NA	TRBJ2-1	TRBD2	TRBV29-1
CASRTGEAGELFF	TGTGCCAGCAGGACAGGGGAAGCCGGGGAGCTGTTTTTT	few	TRBJ2-2	TRBD1	TRBV6-1
CASSLLPGTDNYEQYF	TGTGCCAGCAGCTTACTACCCGGGACAGATAACTACGAGCAGTACTTC	many	TRBJ2-7	TRBD1	TRBV7-2
CASQRVGIQGSYNSPLHF	TGTGCCAGCCAAAGAGTCGGCATCCAGGGCTCCTATAATTCACCCCTCCACTTT	many	TRBJ1-6	NA	TRBV28
CASSQIDRANGYTF	TGTGCCAGCAGTCAGATCGACAGGGCTAATGGCTACACCTTC	NA	TRBJ1-2	TRBD1	TRBV12-3/TRBV12-4
CASSPEGGYSAEETQYF	TGTGCCAGCAGCCCAGAAGGAGGATATTCGGCAGAAGAGACCCAGTACTTC	NA	TRBJ2-5	NA	TRBV4-2
CSARAGEREQYF	TGCAGTGCTAGAGCGGGGGAAAGGGAGCAGTACTTC	many	TRBJ2-7	NA	TRBV20-1
CASRPRTAASYTF	TGTGCCAGCAGGCCCCGGACAGCAGCGAGCTACACCTTC	many	TRBJ1-2	NA	TRBV2
CASSLVWWSTGELFF	TGTGCCAGCAGCTTAGTGTGGTGGAGCACCGGGGAGCTGTTTTTT	many	TRBJ2-2	NA	TRBV7-2
CSARSPDGATTEAFF	TGCAGTGCTAGATCGCCGGACGGAGCTACCACTGAAGCTTTCTTT	many	TRBJ1-1	NA	TRBV20-1
CASSLSARGGEAFF	TGTGCCAGCAGCTTGTCCGCCCGCGGCGGGGAAGCTTTCTTT	many	TRBJ1-1	NA	TRBV7-9
CASSLELAGGMKTQYF	TGTGCCAGCAGCTTAGAACTAGCGGGGGGTATGAAGACCCAGTACTTC	many	TRBJ2-5	TRBD2	TRBV7-9
CASSLRGLGNLNSPLHF	TGTGCCAGCAGTTTGCGGGGGTTGGGCAATTTGAATTCACCCCTCCACTTT	few	TRBJ1-6	NA	TRBV12-3/TRBV12-4
CASSASLTEAFF	TGTGCCAGCAGCGCAAGCCTCACTGAAGCTTTCTTT	many	TRBJ1-1	NA	TRBV7-9